This is a list of T cell receptor beta chains from one sample in a study of T cells in Graves' hyperthyroidism and ophthalmopathy. TCRdb reprocessed the multiplex PCR reads via MiXCR and lists one record per CDR3 protein. Seen here are 640,000 or so distinct CDR3 sequences, about 14% observed once, and the top ten hold roughly 6.9%. The sequenced material came from blood. All receptors derive from a woman aged 18-29 years with Graves' ophthalmopathy. Each CDR3 is given with its conserved first and last residue.

cdr3_aa: CASSSPTGNTEAFF
v_call: TRBV28

cdr3_aa: CASSPPYELHTDTQYF
v_call: TRBV9

cdr3_aa: CASTPSAEAFF
v_call: TRBV12-3/TRBV12-4

cdr3_aa: CASTPGGFANEKLFF
v_call: TRBV7-2

cdr3_aa: CVSSLSGTGIYEQYF
v_call: TRBV5-6

cdr3_aa: CASFMDTIYF
v_call: TRBV19

cdr3_aa: CASRGAIDQPQHF
v_call: TRBV2

cdr3_aa: CASSPSVTSYNEQFF
v_call: TRBV7-3

cdr3_aa: CASSFGWEYNEQFF
v_call: TRBV7-2

cdr3_aa: CASSPDRQTTNEKLFF
v_call: TRBV6-1

cdr3_aa: CASKGTYSGEQYF
v_call: TRBV19

cdr3_aa: CASSYDPAETQYF
v_call: TRBV6-5

cdr3_aa: CASTRTQGRRTDTQYF
v_call: TRBV19

cdr3_aa: CSAQTGTLGVTDTQYF
v_call: TRBV20-1

cdr3_aa: CASSLFTSGRPGELFF
v_call: TRBV7-3